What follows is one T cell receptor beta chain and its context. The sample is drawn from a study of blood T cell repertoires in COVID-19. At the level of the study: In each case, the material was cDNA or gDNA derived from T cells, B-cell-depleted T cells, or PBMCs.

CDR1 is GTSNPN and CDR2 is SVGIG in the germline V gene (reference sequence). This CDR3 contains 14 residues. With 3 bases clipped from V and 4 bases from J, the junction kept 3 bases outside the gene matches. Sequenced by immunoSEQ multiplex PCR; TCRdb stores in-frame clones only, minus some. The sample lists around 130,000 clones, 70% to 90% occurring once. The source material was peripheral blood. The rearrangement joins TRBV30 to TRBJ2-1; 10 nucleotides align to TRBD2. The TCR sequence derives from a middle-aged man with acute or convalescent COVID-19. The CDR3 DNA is TGTGCCTGGAGCAGGACTAGCGGATACAATGAGCAGTTCTTC. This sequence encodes CAWSRTSGYNEQFF.